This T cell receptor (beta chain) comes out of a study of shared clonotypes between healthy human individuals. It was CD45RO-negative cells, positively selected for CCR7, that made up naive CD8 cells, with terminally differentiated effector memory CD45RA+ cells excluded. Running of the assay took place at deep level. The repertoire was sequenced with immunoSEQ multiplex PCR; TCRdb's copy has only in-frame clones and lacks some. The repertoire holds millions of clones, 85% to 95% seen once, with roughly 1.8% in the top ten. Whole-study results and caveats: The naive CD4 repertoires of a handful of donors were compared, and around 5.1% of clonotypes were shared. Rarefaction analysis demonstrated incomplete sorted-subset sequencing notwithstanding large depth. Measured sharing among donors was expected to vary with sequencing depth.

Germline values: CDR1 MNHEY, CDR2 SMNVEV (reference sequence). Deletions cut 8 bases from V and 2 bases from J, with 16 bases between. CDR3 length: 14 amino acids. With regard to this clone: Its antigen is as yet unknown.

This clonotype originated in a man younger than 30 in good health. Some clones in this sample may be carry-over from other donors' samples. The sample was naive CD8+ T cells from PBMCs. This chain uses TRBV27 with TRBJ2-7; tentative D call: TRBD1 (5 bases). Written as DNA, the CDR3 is TGTGCCAGCGGCCTAGTAGGGGTGGCCTACGAGCAGTACTTC. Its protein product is CASGLVGVAYEQYF.